This T cell receptor (beta chain) is drawn from a study of vaccination and CD4 T cells after COVID-19. Study in general: Convalescent individuals numbered four females and six males, two being Hispanic. Post-vaccination specimens were collected at a median of roughly 78 days following dose two (range 14 to 241).

Deletions cut 2 bases from V and 1 base from J, with 13 bases between. The CDR3 covers 16 residues. Germline CDR1 is LGHNA and CDR2 is YSLEER. Sequencing of cultured CD4+ T cell DNA used the Oncomine TCR Beta short-read assay. Genomic DNA was extracted from cultured CD4+ T cells. TCRdb ran MiXCR on the PCR reads and lists one entry per CDR3 protein. The sample contains around 26,000 distinct CDR3 sequences, around 66% of which appear only once. With regard to this clonotype: The antigen remains unidentified.

Treatment noted: approximately nine-day PBMC culture with coronavirus spike peptide pools or control peptides (ViraFEST assay). Sequencing was performed on CD4+ T cells from blood, cultured in vitro. This TCR was sampled from a human donor who had recovered from COVID-19. The chain carries TRBV4-3 and TRBJ2-3; D may be TRBD2 (6 bases). In nucleotides, the CDR3 is TGCGCCAGCAGCCAACTCTCGGGGGAGGGCACAGATACGCAGTATTTT. Protein sequence: CASSQLSGEGTDTQYF.